Included here is one T cell receptor beta chain sequence, with context. CD45RO negativity and positive selection for CCR7 defined naive CD8 cells, a population that excluded terminally differentiated effector memory CD45RA+ cells. These data originate in a study of shared clonotypes between healthy human individuals. The assay was immunoSEQ multiplex PCR, and TCRdb's table has in-frame clones only and misses some. The sample consists of about 2,200,000 clones, about 93% of them appearing once. Material for sequencing was naive CD8+ T cells from PBMCs. The clonotype comes from a man between 18 and 29 years old in good health. Some clones in this sample may be carry-over from other donors' samples.

Written as DNA, the CDR3 is TGTGCCAGCACCCCCGGGAGGGCCAAGTACAATGAGCAGTTCTTC. Its translation: CASTPGRAKYNEQFF. The gene calls are TRBV6-5 and TRBJ2-1, with 8 bases matching TRBD2. V was pared by 7 bases and J by 4 bases, with 9 bases of the junction left unmatched. The CDR3 loop spans 15 amino acids. CDR1 is MNHEY, CDR2 SVGAGI, per germline.